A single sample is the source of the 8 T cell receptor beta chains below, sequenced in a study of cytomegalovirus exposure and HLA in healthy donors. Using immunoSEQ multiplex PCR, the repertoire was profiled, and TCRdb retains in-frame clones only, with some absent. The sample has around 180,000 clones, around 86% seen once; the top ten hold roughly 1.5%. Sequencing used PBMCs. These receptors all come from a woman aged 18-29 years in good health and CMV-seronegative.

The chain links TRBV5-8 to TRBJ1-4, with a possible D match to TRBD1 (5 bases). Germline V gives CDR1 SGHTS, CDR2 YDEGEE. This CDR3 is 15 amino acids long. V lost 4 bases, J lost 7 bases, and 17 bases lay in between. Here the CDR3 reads CASSPPEGWSEKLFF. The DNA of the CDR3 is TGTGCCAGCAGCCCCCCGGAGGGGTGGAGTGAAAAACTGTTTTTT.

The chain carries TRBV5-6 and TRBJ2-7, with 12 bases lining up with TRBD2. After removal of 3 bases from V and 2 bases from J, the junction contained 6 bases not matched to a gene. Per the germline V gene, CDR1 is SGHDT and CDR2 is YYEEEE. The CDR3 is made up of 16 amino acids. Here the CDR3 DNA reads TGTGCCAGCAGCTCCGCCCGACTAGCGGGAGCCTACGAGCAGTACTTC. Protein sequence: CASSSARLAGAYEQYF.

The DNA of the CDR3 is TGTGCCAGCAGTGAAGTCCCCGCGGGCTACACCTTC. This codes for CASSEVPAGYTF. The chain carries TRBV6-1 and TRBJ1-2; D unresolved. The CDR3 sequence is 12 residues long. The germline gives CDR1 MNHNS, CDR2 SASEGT. Trimming stripped 1 base from V and 8 bases from J, with 8 bases between.

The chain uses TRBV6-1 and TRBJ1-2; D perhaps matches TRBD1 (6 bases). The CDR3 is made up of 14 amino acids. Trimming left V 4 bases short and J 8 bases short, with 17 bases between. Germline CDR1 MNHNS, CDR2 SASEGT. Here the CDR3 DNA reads TGTGCCAGCAGTGCGGACAGACTTAGTGGAGGCTACACCTTC. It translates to CASSADRLSGGYTF.

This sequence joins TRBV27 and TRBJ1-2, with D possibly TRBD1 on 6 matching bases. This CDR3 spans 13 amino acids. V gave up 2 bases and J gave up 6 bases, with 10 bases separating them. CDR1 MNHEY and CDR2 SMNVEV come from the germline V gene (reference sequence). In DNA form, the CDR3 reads TGTGCCAGCAGTTTAGGGGGGGCGCATGGCTACACCTTC. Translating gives CASSLGGAHGYTF.

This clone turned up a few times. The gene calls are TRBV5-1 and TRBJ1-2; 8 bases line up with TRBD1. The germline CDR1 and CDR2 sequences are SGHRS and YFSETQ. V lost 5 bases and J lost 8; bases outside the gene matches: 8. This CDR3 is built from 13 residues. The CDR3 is CASRFGQGGGYTF. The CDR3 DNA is TGCGCCAGCAGGTTCGGACAGGGTGGGGGCTACACCTTC.

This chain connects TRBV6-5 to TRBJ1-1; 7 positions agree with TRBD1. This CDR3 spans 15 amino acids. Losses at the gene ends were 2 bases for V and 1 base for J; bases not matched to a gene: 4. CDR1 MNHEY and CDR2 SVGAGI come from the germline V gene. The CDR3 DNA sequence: TGTGCCAGCAGTTACCTCCGGACAGGGAACACTGAAGCTTTCTTT. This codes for CASSYLRTGNTEAFF.

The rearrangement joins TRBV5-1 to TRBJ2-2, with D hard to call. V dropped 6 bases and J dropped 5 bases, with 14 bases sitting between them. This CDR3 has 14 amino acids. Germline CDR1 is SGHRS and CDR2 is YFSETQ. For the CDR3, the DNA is TGCGCCAGCAAATATTTGTACACAACCGGGGAGCTGTTTTTT. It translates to CASKYLYTTGELFF.